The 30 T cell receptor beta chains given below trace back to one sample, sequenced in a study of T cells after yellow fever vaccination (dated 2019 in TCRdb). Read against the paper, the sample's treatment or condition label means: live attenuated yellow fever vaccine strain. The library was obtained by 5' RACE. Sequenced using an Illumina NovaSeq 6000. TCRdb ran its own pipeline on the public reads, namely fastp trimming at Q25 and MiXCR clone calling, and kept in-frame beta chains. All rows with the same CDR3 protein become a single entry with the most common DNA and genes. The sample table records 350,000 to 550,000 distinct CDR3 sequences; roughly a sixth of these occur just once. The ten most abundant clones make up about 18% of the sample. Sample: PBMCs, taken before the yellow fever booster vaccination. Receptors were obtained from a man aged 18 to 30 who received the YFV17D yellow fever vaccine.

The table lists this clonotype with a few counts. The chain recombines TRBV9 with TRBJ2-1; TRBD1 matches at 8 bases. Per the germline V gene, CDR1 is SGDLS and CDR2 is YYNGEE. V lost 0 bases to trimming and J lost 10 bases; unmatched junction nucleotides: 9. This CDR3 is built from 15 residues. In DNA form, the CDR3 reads TGTGCCAGCAGCGTAGGCCCCGGACAGGGACGGGAGCAGTTCTTC. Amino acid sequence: CASSVGPGQGREQFF.

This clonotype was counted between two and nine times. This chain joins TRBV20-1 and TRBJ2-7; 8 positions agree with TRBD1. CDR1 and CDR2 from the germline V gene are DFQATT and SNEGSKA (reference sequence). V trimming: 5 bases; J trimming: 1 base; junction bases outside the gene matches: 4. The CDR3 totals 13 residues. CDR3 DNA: TGCAGTGCTGGACAGGGAGCTTCCTACGAGCAGTACTTC. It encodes CSAGQGASYEQYF.

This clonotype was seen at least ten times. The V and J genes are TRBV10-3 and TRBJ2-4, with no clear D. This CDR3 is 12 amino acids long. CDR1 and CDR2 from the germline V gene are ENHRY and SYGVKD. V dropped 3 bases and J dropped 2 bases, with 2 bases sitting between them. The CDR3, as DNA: TGTGCCATCAGTGAAACCAAAAACATTCAGTACTTC. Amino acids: CAISETKNIQYF.

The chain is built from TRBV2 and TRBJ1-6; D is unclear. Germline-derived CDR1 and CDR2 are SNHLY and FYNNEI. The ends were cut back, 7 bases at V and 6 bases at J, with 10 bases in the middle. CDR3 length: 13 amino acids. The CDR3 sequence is CASTDDINSPLHF. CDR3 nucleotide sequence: TGTGCCAGCACGGACGACATTAATTCACCCCTCCACTTT.

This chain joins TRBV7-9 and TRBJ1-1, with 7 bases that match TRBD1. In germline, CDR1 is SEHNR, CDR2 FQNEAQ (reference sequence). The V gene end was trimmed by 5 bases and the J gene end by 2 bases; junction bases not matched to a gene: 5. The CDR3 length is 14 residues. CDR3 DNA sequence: TGTGCCAGCAGCCAACAGGGGTTAAACACTGAAGCTTTCTTT. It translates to CASSQQGLNTEAFF. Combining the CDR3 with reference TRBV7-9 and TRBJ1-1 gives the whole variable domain DTGVSQNPRHKITKRGQNVTFRCDPISEHNRLYWYRQTLGQGPEFLTYFQNEAQLEKSRLLSDRFSAERPKGSFSTLEIQRTEQGDSAMYLCASSQQGLNTEAFFGQGTRLTVV.

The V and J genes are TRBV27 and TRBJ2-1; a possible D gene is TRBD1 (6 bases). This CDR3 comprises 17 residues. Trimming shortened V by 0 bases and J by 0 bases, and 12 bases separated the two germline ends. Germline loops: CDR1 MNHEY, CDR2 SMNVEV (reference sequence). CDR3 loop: CASSLSSGVSSYNEQFF. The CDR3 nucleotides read TGTGCCAGCAGTTTATCGTCAGGGGTCAGCTCCTACAATGAGCAGTTCTTC.

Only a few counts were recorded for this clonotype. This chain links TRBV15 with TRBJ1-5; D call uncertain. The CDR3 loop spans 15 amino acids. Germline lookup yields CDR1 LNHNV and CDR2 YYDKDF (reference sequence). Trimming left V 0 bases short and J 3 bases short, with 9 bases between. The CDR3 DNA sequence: TGTGCCACCAGCAGAGATCGCGGAACCAATCAGCCCCAGCATTTT. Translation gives CATSRDRGTNQPQHF.

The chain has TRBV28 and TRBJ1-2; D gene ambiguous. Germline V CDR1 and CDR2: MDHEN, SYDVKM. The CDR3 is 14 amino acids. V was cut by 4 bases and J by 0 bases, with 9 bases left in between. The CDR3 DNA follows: TGTGCCAGCAGTTCTCCCTCAACTAACTATGGCTACACCTTC. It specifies CASSSPSTNYGYTF.

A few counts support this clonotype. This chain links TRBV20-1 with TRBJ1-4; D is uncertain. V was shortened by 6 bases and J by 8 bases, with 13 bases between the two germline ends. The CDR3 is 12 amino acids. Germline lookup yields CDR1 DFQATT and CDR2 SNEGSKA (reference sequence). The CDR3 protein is CSAPEVTEKLFF. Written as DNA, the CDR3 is TGCAGTGCGCCGGAGGTTACGGAAAAACTGTTTTTT.

CDR3 amino acids: CASSELSSGNTEAFF. In DNA form, the CDR3 reads TGTGCCAGCAGTGAGTTGTCGTCGGGGAACACTGAAGCTTTCTTT. This chain connects TRBV2 to TRBJ1-1; D gene uncertain. V gave up 3 bases and J gave up 1 base, with 12 bases separating them. CDR1 and CDR2 (germline): SNHLY, FYNNEI. CDR3 length: 15 amino acids.

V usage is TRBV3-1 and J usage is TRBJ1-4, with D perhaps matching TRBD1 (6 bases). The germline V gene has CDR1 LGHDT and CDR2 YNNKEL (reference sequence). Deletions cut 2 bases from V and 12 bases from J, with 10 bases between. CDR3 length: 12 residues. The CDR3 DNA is TGTGCCAGCAGCCAATCGAGGGGGGAACTGTTTTTT. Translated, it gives CASSQSRGELFF. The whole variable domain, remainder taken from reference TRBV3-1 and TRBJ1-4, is DTAVSQTPKYLVTQMGNDKSIKCEQNLGHDTMYWYKQDSKKFLKIMFSYNNKELIINETVPNRFSPKSPDKAHLNLHINSLELGDSAVYFCASSQSRGELFFGSGTQLSVL.

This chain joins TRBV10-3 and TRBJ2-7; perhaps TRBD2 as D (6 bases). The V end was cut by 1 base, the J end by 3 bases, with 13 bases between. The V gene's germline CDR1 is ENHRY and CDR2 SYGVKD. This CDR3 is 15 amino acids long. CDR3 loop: CAISEWRESVYEQYF. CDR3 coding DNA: TGTGCCATCAGTGAGTGGCGGGAAAGTGTCTACGAGCAGTACTTC.

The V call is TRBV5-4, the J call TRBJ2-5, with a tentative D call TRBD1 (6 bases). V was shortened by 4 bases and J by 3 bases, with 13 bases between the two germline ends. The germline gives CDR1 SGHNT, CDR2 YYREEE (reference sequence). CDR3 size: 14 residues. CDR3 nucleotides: TGTGCCAGCAGCACTCCGGGACACGAAGAGACCCAGTACTTC. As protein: CASSTPGHEETQYF.

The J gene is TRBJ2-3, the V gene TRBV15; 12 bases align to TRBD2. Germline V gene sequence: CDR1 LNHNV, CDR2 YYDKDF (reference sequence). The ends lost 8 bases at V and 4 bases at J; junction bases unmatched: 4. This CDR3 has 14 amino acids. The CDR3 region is CATRLAGVSDTQYF. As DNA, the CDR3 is TGTGCCACCCGACTAGCGGGGGTGTCAGATACGCAGTATTTT.

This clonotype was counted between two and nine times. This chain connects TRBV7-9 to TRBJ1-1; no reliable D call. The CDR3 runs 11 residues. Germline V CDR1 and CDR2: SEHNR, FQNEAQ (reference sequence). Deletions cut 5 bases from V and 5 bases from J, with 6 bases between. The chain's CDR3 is CASSPQTEAFF. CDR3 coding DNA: TGTGCCAGCAGCCCCCAGACTGAAGCTTTCTTT.

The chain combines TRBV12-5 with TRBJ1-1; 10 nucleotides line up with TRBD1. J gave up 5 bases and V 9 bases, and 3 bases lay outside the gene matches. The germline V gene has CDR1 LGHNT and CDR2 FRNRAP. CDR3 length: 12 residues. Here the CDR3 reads CASGGQGTEAFF. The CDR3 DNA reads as TGTGCTAGCGGGGGACAGGGGACTGAAGCTTTCTTT.

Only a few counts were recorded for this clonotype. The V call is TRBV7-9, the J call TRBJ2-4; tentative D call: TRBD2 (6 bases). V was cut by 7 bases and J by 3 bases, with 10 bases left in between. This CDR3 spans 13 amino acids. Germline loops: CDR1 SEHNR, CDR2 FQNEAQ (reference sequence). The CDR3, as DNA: TGTGCCAGCACGACTAGGGACAAAAACATTCAGTACTTC. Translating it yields CASTTRDKNIQYF.

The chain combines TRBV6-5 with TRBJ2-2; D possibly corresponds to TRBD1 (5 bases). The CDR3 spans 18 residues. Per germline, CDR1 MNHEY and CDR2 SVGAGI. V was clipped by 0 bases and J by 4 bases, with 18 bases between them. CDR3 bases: TGTGCCAGCAGTTACTCCGCCTGGCAGGGCGGTGGCACCGGGGAGCTGTTTTTT. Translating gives CASSYSAWQGGGTGELFF.

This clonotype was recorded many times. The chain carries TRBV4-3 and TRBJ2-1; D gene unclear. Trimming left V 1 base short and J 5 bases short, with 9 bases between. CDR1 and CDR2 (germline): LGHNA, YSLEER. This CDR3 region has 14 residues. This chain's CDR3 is CASSQVHSNNEQFF. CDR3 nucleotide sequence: TGCGCCAGCAGCCAAGTTCATAGCAACAATGAGCAGTTCTTC.

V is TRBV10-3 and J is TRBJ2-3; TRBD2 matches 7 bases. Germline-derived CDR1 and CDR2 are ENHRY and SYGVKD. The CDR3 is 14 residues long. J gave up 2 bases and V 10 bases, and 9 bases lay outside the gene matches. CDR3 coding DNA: TGTGCCACCCATAGTAGCGGGTCCACAGATACGCAGTATTTT. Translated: CATHSSGSTDTQYF.

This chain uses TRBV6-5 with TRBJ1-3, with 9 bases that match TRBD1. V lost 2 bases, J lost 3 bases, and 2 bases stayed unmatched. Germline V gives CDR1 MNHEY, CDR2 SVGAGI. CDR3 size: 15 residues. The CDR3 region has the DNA TGTGCCAGCAGTTACAGGGACAGGGTTGGAAACACCATATATTTT. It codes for CASSYRDRVGNTIYF.

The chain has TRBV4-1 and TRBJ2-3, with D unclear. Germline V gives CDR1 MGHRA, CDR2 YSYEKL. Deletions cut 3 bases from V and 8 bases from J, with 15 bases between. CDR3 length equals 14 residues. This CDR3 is CASSQTIAQFTQYF. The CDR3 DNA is TGCGCCAGCAGCCAGACGATAGCTCAGTTTACGCAGTATTTT.

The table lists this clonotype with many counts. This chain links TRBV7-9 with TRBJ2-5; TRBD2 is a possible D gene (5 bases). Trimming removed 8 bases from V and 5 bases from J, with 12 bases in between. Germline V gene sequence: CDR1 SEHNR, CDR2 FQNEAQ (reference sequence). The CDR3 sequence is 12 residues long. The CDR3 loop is CASSVERETQYF. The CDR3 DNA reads TGTGCCAGCTCTGTCGAGCGGGAGACCCAGTACTTC.

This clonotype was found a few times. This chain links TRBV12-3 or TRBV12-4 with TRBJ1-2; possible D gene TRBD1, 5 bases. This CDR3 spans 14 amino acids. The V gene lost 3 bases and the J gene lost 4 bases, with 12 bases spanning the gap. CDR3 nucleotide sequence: TGTGCCAGCAGTTTGGTGGGGGTTGGCTATGGCTACACCTTC. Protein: CASSLVGVGYGYTF.

CDR3 in DNA: TGTGCCAGTAGTATAGGACTAGCAGCCTACAATGAGCAGTTCTTC. It encodes CASSIGLAAYNEQFF. The V gene is TRBV19, the J gene TRBJ2-1; TRBD2 matches at 7 bases. Germline V gene lookup returns CDR1 LNHDA and CDR2 SQIVND (reference sequence). There are 15 residues in the CDR3. V gave up 1 base and J gave up 2 bases; unmatched junction bases: 2.

The CDR3 region is CASSQAGGSEQYV. CDR3 nucleotide sequence: TGTGCCAGCAGCCAAGCCGGGGGGTCGGAGCAGTACGTC. This rearrangement joins TRBV14 to TRBJ2-7; 7 nucleotides line up with TRBD2. Germline V gives CDR1 SGHDN, CDR2 FVKESK. The CDR3 length is 13 residues. With 1 base clipped from V and 7 bases from J, the junction kept 4 bases outside the gene matches.

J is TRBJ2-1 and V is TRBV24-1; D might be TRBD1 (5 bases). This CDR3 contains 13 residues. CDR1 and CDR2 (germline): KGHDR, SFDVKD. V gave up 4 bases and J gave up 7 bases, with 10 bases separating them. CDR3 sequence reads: CATSDPYRNEQFF. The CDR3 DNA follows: TGTGCCACCAGTGACCCTTACAGGAATGAGCAGTTCTTC.

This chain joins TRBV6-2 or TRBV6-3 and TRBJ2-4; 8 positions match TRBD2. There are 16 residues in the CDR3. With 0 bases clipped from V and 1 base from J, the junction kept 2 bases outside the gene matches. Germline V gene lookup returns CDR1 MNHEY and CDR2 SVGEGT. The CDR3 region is CASSYSRTSAKNIQYF. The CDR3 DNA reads TGTGCCAGCAGTTACTCGCGGACTAGCGCCAAAAACATTCAGTACTTC.

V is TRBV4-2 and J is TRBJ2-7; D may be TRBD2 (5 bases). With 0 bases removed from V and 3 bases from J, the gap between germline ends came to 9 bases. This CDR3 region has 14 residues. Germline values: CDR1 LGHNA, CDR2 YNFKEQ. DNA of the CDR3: TGTGCCAGCAGCCAAGATCCCCGGGACTACGAGCAGTACTTC. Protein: CASSQDPRDYEQYF.

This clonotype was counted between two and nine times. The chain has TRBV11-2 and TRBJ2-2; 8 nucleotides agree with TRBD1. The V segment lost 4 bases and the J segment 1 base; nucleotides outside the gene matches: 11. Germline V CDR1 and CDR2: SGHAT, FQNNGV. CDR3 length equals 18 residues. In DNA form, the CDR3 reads TGTGCCAGCAGCTCACCGGGACAGGCCGTTTTGAACACCGGGGAGCTGTTTTTT. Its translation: CASSSPGQAVLNTGELFF.